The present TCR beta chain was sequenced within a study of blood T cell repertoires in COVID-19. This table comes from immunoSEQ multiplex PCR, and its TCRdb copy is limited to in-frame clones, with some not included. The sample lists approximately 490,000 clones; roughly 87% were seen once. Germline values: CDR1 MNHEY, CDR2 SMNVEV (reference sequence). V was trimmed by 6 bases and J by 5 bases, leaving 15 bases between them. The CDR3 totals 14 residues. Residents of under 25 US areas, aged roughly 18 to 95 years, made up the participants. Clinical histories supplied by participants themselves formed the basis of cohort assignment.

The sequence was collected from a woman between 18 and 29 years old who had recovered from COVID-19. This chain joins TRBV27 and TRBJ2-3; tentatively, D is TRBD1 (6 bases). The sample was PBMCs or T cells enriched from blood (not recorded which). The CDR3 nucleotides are TGTGCCAGCAGAATCGCAGGGGTAGGAGATACGCAGTATTTT. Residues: CASRIAGVGDTQYF.